The clone carrying this T cell receptor beta chain was recorded only once. The antigen remains unidentified. TCRdb keeps only in-frame clones here, not all; method: immunoSEQ multiplex PCR. The table shows some 100,000 clones, with about four fifths occurring only once. This specimen comes from a study of PD-1 blockade in mismatch repair-deficient tumors. Whole-study results and caveats: After pembrolizumab, tumor-resident clones rose rapidly, then generally contracted before radiologic responses.

The germline V and J ends were trimmed by 5 bases and 6 bases, with 23 bases remaining between them. This CDR3 is built from 16 residues. In germline, CDR1 is SGHNT, CDR2 YENEEA. This chain connects TRBV11-3 to TRBJ2-7, with a possible D match to TRBD2 (6 bases). The source is an adult with mismatch repair-deficient cancer. This sample comprised peripheral blood, obtained around 8 months after starting pembrolizumab. The CDR3 is CASSDRAGRGSLEQYF. CDR3 bases: TGTGCCAGCAGCGACCGTGCGGGAAGGGGTTCCCTCGAGCAGTACTTC.